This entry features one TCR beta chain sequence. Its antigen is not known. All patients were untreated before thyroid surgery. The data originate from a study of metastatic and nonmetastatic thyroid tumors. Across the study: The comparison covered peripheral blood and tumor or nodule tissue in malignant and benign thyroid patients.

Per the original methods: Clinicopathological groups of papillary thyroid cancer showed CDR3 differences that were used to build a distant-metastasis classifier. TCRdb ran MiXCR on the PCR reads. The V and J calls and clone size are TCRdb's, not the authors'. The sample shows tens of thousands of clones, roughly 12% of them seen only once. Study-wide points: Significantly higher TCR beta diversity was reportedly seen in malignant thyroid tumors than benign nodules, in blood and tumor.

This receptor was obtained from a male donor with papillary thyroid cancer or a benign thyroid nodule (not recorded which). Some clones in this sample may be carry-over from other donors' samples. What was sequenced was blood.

The CDR3 DNA reads TGTGCCAGCATTTCACAGGTCAACACCGGGGAGCTGTTTTTT. It is translated as CASISQVNTGELFF. This chain links TRBV27 with TRBJ2-2; D is possibly TRBD1 (5 bases). Trimming left V 7 bases short and J 2 bases short, with 11 bases between. This CDR3 has 14 residues. Germline CDR1 and CDR2: MNHEY and SMNVEV (reference sequence).